These 19 T cell receptor beta chains originate from one sample sequenced in a study of blood T cells in healthy people across ages. The use of a sample-barcoded 5' primer and a J-beta primer mix characterized a second PCR of about 6 to 11 cycles. In TCRdb, the 5' RACE reads were re-called with MiXCR into one record per CDR3 protein. The table lists about 670,000 distinct CDR3 sequences, under 65% of them singletons. Sequencing used blood. Receptor source: a woman of 80 years or more in good health.

Of note for this clonotype: At one end, the junction sequence differs from germline, possibly due to a read error. The chain couples TRBV28 to TRBJ1-1, with 7 bases fitting TRBD1. This CDR3 has 12 amino acids. Germline V CDR1 and CDR2: MDHEN, SYDVKM. The CDR3 reads CATDRVNAEAFF. In nucleotides, the CDR3 is TGTGCCACCGACAGGGTGAACGCTGAAGCTTTCTTT.

This chain uses TRBV12-3 or TRBV12-4 with TRBJ2-7; perhaps TRBD2 as D (5 bases). The CDR3 has 15 amino acids. The germline V and J ends were trimmed by 3 bases and 3 bases, with 15 bases remaining between them. The CDR3: CASSFPEGRSYEQYF. For the CDR3, the DNA is TGTGCCAGCAGTTTCCCCGAGGGCCGTAGCTACGAGCAGTACTTC.

As to this clonotype: Mismatch with germline at one junction end may stem from a read error. The chain joins TRBV10-3 to TRBJ1-5; 7 bases agree with TRBD1. This CDR3 is built from 15 residues. Germline loops: CDR1 ENHRY, CDR2 SYGVKD. CDR3 nucleotides: TGTGCCAGCAGTGGAGGGGGCTCAAGCAATCAGCCCCAGCATTTT. It is translated as CASSGGGSSNQPQHF.

This sequence joins TRBV25-1 and TRBJ1-5; TRBD1 is a possible D gene (5 bases). Trimming shortened V by 5 bases and J by 6 bases, and 11 bases separated the two germline ends. CDR3 length: 13 amino acids. The V gene's germline CDR1 is MGHDK and CDR2 SYGVNS. This chain's CDR3 is CASSRGYSQPQHF. CDR3 sequence (DNA): TGTGCCAGCAGTCGGGGGTACAGTCAGCCCCAGCATTTT.

CDR3 protein: CAIRQGALDVGEQYF. The CDR3 coding sequence is TGTGCCATCAGACAGGGGGCACTGGACGTGGGTGAGCAGTACTTC. J is TRBJ2-4 and V is TRBV10-3, with 9 positions matching TRBD1. This CDR3 is 15 amino acids long. The V segment lost 6 bases and the J segment 13 bases; nucleotides outside the gene matches: 16. Germline V lookup: CDR1 ENHRY, CDR2 SYGVKD.

In this sample, this clonotype turned up many times. The chain carries TRBV24-1 and TRBJ2-3; 8 bases fit TRBD1. The CDR3 totals 15 residues. With V trimmed by 7 bases and J by 6 bases, 11 bases remained unmatched. CDR1 is KGHDR, CDR2 SFDVKD, per germline. The CDR3, as DNA: TGTGCCACCAGCGGAGGACAGGGCTTAATGGATACGCAGTATTTT. Its protein is CATSGGQGLMDTQYF.

The CDR3 is CASSEDGIRAYEQYF. CDR3 DNA: TGTGCCAGCAGTGAGGATGGGATTCGGGCCTACGAGCAGTACTTC. The V and J genes are TRBV2 and TRBJ2-7; no clear D gene. V was clipped by 3 bases and J by 2 bases, with 14 bases between them. Germline V gene data show CDR1 as SNHLY and CDR2 as FYNNEI. The CDR3 spans 15 residues.

CDR3 amino acids: CASSYAGQPTSNYGYTF. The CDR3 DNA sequence: TGTGCCAGCAGTTACGCGGGACAGCCGACCTCTAACTATGGCTACACCTTC. V is TRBV6-5 and J is TRBJ1-2; 7 bases agree with TRBD1. The V gene's germline CDR1 is MNHEY and CDR2 SVGAGI. Trimming removed 2 bases from V and 0 bases from J; junction bases left unmatched: 9. This CDR3 comprises 17 residues.

This chain joins TRBV20-1 and TRBJ2-3; no firm D call. V was clipped by 5 bases and J by 7 bases, with 10 bases between them. Germline lookup yields CDR1 DFQATT and CDR2 SNEGSKA (reference sequence). There are 11 residues in the CDR3. CDR3 sequence: CSAAFMYTQYF. CDR3 in DNA: TGCAGTGCTGCCTTTATGTATACGCAGTATTTT.

This clonotype was counted only a few times. The V and J genes are TRBV6-6 and TRBJ2-2, with D unclear. The length of the CDR3 is 14 residues. Per germline, CDR1 MNHNY and CDR2 SVGAGI (reference sequence). Trimming cost V 0 bases and J 6 bases, with 8 bases left between them. The CDR3 protein is CASSYSRGPGELFF. The CDR3 nucleotides are TGTGCCAGCAGTTACTCAAGAGGACCCGGGGAGCTGTTTTTT.

The sample holds many counts of this clonotype. The rearrangement joins TRBV5-1 to TRBJ2-1; no reliable D call. The ends were cut back, 0 bases at V and 9 bases at J, with 10 bases in the middle. This CDR3 is 13 amino acids long. Germline V gene data show CDR1 as SGHRS and CDR2 as YFSETQ. CDR3 protein: CASSLERSGEQFF. The CDR3 bases are TGCGCCAGCAGCTTGGAACGTTCTGGTGAGCAGTTCTTC.

This chain joins TRBV29-1 and TRBJ2-7; weak D call: TRBD2 (5 bases). V shed 3 bases and J shed 2 bases, with 17 bases lying between them. CDR1 is SQVTM and CDR2 is ANQGSEA in the germline V gene. This CDR3 has 15 amino acids. The CDR3, as DNA: TGCAGCGTTGAGTTTCGGGGTGTCCCTACCTACGAGCAGTACTTC. Its protein is CSVEFRGVPTYEQYF.

This chain uses TRBV2 with TRBJ2-5; D remains ambiguous. Germline V lookup: CDR1 SNHLY, CDR2 FYNNEI. Trimming removed 4 bases from V and 5 bases from J, with 11 bases in between. The CDR3 loop spans 13 amino acids. DNA for the CDR3: TGTGCCAGCAGTGCCCTAGTACAGGAGACCCAGTACTTC. This gives the protein CASSALVQETQYF.

The chain joins TRBV29-1 to TRBJ1-1; the D is unclear. Trimming stripped 7 bases from V and 1 base from J, with 10 bases between. The germline V gene has CDR1 SQVTM and CDR2 ANQGSEA. This CDR3 region has 12 residues. CDR3 sequence: CSGTLGNTEAFF. The DNA of the CDR3 is TGCAGCGGGACGTTGGGGAACACTGAAGCTTTCTTT.

This clonotype was counted only a few times. The chain combines TRBV3-1 with TRBJ2-7; possible D gene TRBD2, 7 bases. This CDR3 contains 14 residues. Germline V gene sequence: CDR1 LGHDT, CDR2 YNNKEL (reference sequence). V shed 3 bases and J shed 3 bases, with 12 bases lying between them. The CDR3 loop reads CASSHLGGDYEQYF. CDR3 in DNA: TGTGCCAGCAGCCACCTAGGGGGGGACTACGAGCAGTACTTC.

This chain links TRBV12-3 or TRBV12-4 with TRBJ2-5; D is unclear. The CDR3 runs to 15 residues. Deletions cut 5 bases from V and 0 bases from J, with 13 bases between. The CDR3 nucleotides are TGTGCCAGCAGTCGCCGGAGATACAACCAAGAGACCCAGTACTTC. Translation gives CASSRRRYNQETQYF.

This clonotype has at least ten counts. The chain has TRBV4-1 and TRBJ2-3; 11 nucleotides align to TRBD2. Germline V gives CDR1 MGHRA, CDR2 YSYEKL. J was trimmed by 6 bases and V by 6 bases; bases with no gene match: 5. The CDR3 loop spans 14 amino acids. The CDR3 reads CASRWTSGSDTQYF. The CDR3 DNA follows: TGCGCCAGCAGATGGACTAGCGGGTCTGATACGCAGTATTTT.

The rearrangement links TRBV2 to TRBJ2-5; 15 bases map to TRBD2. With V trimmed by 5 bases and J by 5 bases, 9 bases remained unmatched. The CDR3 extends over 17 amino acids. CDR1 is SNHLY, CDR2 FYNNEI, per germline. The CDR3 reads CASSTGLAGGLRETQYF. The CDR3 region has the DNA TGTGCCAGCAGTACCGGACTAGCGGGGGGGCTTCGGGAGACCCAGTACTTC. The full variable domain, with the rest looked up from reference TRBV2 and TRBJ2-5, is EPEVTQTPSHQVTQMGQEVILRCVPISNHLYFYWYRQILGQKVEFLVSFYNNEISEKSEIFDDQFSVERPDGSNFTLKIRSTKLEDSAMYFCASSTGLAGGLRETQYFGPGTRLLVL.

This clonotype was found many times. The genes are TRBV11-2 and TRBJ2-1, with unresolved D. The CDR3 consists of 13 residues. V was shortened by 5 bases and J by 10 bases, with 15 bases between the two germline ends. Germline V gene data show CDR1 as SGHAT and CDR2 as FQNNGV. The CDR3 coding sequence is TGTGCCAGCAGCCCTTGGGGTGCAGGCGAGCAGTTCTTC. Translated, it gives CASSPWGAGEQFF.